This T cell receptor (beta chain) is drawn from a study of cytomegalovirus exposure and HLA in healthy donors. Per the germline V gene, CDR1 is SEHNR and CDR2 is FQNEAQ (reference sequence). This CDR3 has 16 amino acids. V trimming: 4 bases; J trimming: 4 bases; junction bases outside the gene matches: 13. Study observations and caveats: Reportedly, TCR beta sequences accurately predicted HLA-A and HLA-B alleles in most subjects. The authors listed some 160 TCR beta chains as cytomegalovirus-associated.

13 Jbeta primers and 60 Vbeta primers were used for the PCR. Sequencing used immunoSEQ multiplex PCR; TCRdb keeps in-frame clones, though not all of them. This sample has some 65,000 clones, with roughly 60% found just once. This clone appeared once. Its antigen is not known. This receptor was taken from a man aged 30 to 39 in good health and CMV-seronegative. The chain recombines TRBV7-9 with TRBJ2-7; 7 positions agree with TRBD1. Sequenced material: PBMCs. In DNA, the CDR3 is TGTGCCAGCAGCTCCCCTACGGGACAGTGGATTTACGAGCAGTACTTC. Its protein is CASSSPTGQWIYEQYF.